A selection of T cell receptor beta chains follows, all from one sample in a study of response to subunit inactivated influenza vaccine. TCRdb itself ran the RT-PCR reads through MiXCR, one entry per CDR3 protein. Of hundreds of thousands of distinct CDR3 sequences in the sample, under 15% are singletons; the top ten hold approximately 14%. Sequenced here: PBMCs from blood, sampled 45 days after vaccination. The receptors come from a man between 50 and 59 years old who received an inactivated influenza vaccine. Each CDR3 is given with its conserved first and last residue. Fields, in order: D gene, J gene, V gene, clone size, CDR3 protein, CDR3 DNA. A D gene is named only where the DNA matches it firmly. For some rows the clone size is stated as once, few or many, or as a class when expanded; others skip it.

>NA|TRBJ2-7|TRBV15|NA
CATSRDFQGTYEQYF
TGTGCCACCAGCAGAGATTTTCAGGGGACCTACGAGCAGTACTTC
>TRBD1|TRBJ1-2|TRBV5-1|few
CASSLNLGQGYGYTF
TGCGCCAGCAGCTTAAATTTGGGACAGGGCTATGGCTACACCTTC
>TRBD2|TRBJ2-5|TRBV9|NA
CASSSWGGQTQYF
TGTGCCAGCAGCAGTTGGGGAGGGCAGACCCAGTACTTC
>TRBD2|TRBJ2-3|TRBV20-1|few
CSARDSSGRFSDTQYF
TGCAGTGCTAGAGATAGCAGCGGGAGGTTTTCAGATACGCAGTATTTT
>NA|TRBJ2-7|TRBV3-1|few
CASSQRLRNLYEQYF
TGTGCCAGCAGCCAAAGGTTACGGAATCTATACGAGCAGTACTTC
>NA|TRBJ1-1|TRBV5-1|many
CASSLVDRNTEAFF
TGCGCCAGCAGCTTGGTCGACAGAAACACTGAAGCTTTCTTT
>TRBD1|TRBJ2-2|TRBV6-2/TRBV6-3|NA
CASVQGANTGELFF
TGTGCCAGCGTACAGGGGGCGAACACCGGGGAGCTGTTTTTT
>TRBD2|TRBJ2-1|TRBV20-1|NA
CSARDSGGGVSYNEQFF
TGCAGTGCTAGAGATTCGGGCGGGGGGGTATCCTACAATGAGCAGTTCTTC
>NA|TRBJ2-5|TRBV7-2|NA
CASSLGPVETQYF
TGTGCCAGCAGCTTAGGGCCGGTGGAGACCCAGTACTTC
>NA|TRBJ1-2|TRBV4-3|many
CASSQDRVGGYTF
TGCGCCAGCAGCCAAGATCGGGTGGGAGGCTACACCTTC
>NA|TRBJ2-2|TRBV11-1|few
CASSLDLGIGRNTGELFF
TGTGCCAGCAGCTTGGACCTCGGTATAGGAAGGAACACCGGGGAGCTGTTTTTT
>NA|TRBJ2-2|TRBV5-1|NA
CASSLRVVDTGELFF
TGCGCCAGCAGCTTGCGAGTTGTCGACACCGGGGAGCTGTTTTTT
>NA|TRBJ2-5|TRBV5-5|NA
CASSLFVLGQETQYF
TGTGCCAGCAGCTTGTTCGTACTAGGGCAAGAGACCCAGTACTTC
>NA|TRBJ2-3|TRBV12-3/TRBV12-4|NA
CASSLGWGIGTDTQYF
TGTGCCAGCAGTTTAGGGTGGGGTATCGGCACAGATACGCAGTATTTT
>NA|TRBJ2-7|TRBV4-3|NA
CASSPEVAVNSYEQYF
TGCGCCAGCAGCCCAGAGGTGGCAGTCAACTCCTACGAGCAGTACTTC
>NA|TRBJ1-6|TRBV12-3/TRBV12-4|few
CASSRGGSTYNSPLHF
TGTGCCAGCAGCCGGGGGGGAAGTACCTATAATTCACCCCTCCACTTT
>NA|TRBJ1-5|TRBV6-2/TRBV6-3|few
CASSYSSQPQHF
TGTGCCAGCAGTTACTCCAGTCAGCCCCAGCATTTT
>NA|TRBJ2-7|TRBV5-1|NA
CASSLDTGARYEQYF
TGCGCCAGCAGCTTGGATACGGGGGCGCGGTACGAGCAGTACTTC
>NA|TRBJ2-7|TRBV12-3/TRBV12-4|few
CASSRRTAQNYEQYF
TGTGCCAGCAGTCGCCGTACGGCCCAGAATTACGAGCAGTACTTC
>NA|TRBJ1-2|TRBV7-2|few
CASSFNRDYGYTF
TGTGCCAGCAGCTTTAATCGGGACTATGGCTACACCTTC
>NA|TRBJ2-7|TRBV20-1|many
CSATRAGPTAEQYF
TGCAGTGCTACCCGTGCAGGGCCGACGGCCGAGCAGTACTTC
>NA|TRBJ2-1|TRBV4-3|NA
CASSRGTPSGDEQFF
TGCGCCAGCAGCCGAGGGACACCTTCAGGCGATGAGCAGTTCTTC
>TRBD1|TRBJ1-6|TRBV6-1|NA
CASRPPGQGWSPLHF
TGTGCCAGCAGGCCCCCGGGACAGGGGTGGTCACCCCTCCACTTT
>NA|TRBJ1-1|TRBV7-9|few
CASSLSSENTEAFF
TGTGCCAGCAGCTTAAGCAGTGAGAACACTGAAGCTTTCTTT
>NA|TRBJ2-7|TRBV5-6|NA
CASSIKRWDTEQYF
TGTGCCAGCAGCATCAAAAGGTGGGATACGGAGCAGTACTTC
>NA|TRBJ2-2|TRBV20-1|once
CSATQGSGELFF
TGCAGTGCTACCCAGGGGAGCGGGGAGCTGTTTTTT
>NA|TRBJ1-2|TRBV12-3/TRBV12-4|many
CASSLTDNLFYTF
TGTGCCAGCAGTTTAACCGATAACCTCTTCTACACCTTC
>NA|TRBJ2-1|TRBV11-2|NA
CASSFMRAVGIYNEQFF
TGTGCCAGCAGCTTTATGAGGGCAGTTGGGATATACAATGAGCAGTTCTTC
>TRBD1|TRBJ1-5|TRBV27|few
CASTPGGPNQPQHF
TGTGCCAGCACCCCAGGGGGCCCGAATCAGCCCCAGCATTTT
>TRBD2|TRBJ2-3|TRBV20-1|once
CSAKGLAGARTDTQYF
TGCAGTGCTAAGGGACTAGCGGGAGCTAGAACAGATACGCAGTATTTT
>NA|TRBJ2-1|TRBV29-1|few
CSVDGSWNEQFF
TGCAGCGTTGACGGCAGTTGGAATGAGCAGTTCTTC
>TRBD2|TRBJ2-5|TRBV4-3|few
CASSQDSAGDQETQYF
TGCGCCAGCAGCCAAGATTCTGCGGGGGACCAAGAGACCCAGTACTTC
>NA|TRBJ2-3|TRBV29-1|many
CSVSTDTQYF
TGCAGCGTGAGCACAGATACGCAGTATTTT
>NA|TRBJ2-1|TRBV27|NA
CASKGVGVPYNEQFF
TGTGCCAGCAAAGGAGTGGGAGTCCCCTACAATGAGCAGTTCTTC
>NA|TRBJ2-5|TRBV12-3/TRBV12-4|NA
CASSPRVQETQNF
TGTGCCAGCAGCCCAAGAGTCCAAGAGACCCAGAACTTC
>NA|TRBJ1-4|TRBV5-6|few
CASSLKLVSDNEKLFF
TGTGCCAGCAGCTTGAAACTCGTGTCCGATAATGAAAAACTGTTTTTT
>TRBD2|TRBJ2-1|TRBV4-3|many
CASSQGTSGLSSYNEQFF
TGCGCCAGCAGCCAGGGGACTAGCGGGCTGAGCTCCTACAATGAGCAGTTCTTC
>TRBD2|TRBJ2-5|TRBV11-2|NA
CASSWITGTSGRRQETQYF
TGTGCCAGCAGCTGGATTACCGGGACTAGCGGGAGAAGGCAAGAGACCCAGTACTTC
>NA|TRBJ1-2|TRBV29-1|few
CREGTYGYTF
TGCAGAGAAGGGACCTATGGCTACACCTTC
>TRBD1|TRBJ2-5|TRBV13|few
CASRLTGVGTRETQYF
TGTGCCAGCAGACTAACAGGGGTGGGGACAAGGGAGACCCAGTACTTC
>TRBD2|TRBJ2-7|TRBV27|few
CASSLSPAGGFYEQYF
TGTGCCAGCAGTTTATCCCCGGCGGGGGGCTTTTACGAGCAGTACTTC
>TRBD1|TRBJ1-1|TRBV28|NA
CASTLGGGQSMNTEAFF
TGTGCCAGCACTCTTGGCGGGGGACAGAGCATGAACACTGAAGCTTTCTTT
>TRBD1|TRBJ1-1|TRBV9|NA
CASSPRQGTGLGTEAFF
TGTGCCAGCAGCCCTCGACAGGGTACTGGTTTGGGCACTGAAGCTTTCTTT
>TRBD2|TRBJ2-3|TRBV27|NA
CASSSSERGLTDTQYF
TGTGCCAGCAGCTCATCCGAGCGGGGACTCACAGATACGCAGTATTTT
>NA|TRBJ2-1|TRBV19|NA
CANQVGGGNEQFF
TGTGCCAACCAAGTAGGGGGGGGAAATGAGCAGTTCTTC
>TRBD1|TRBJ1-2|TRBV18|NA
CASSLQPWGQGNGYTF
TGTGCCAGCTCACTTCAACCGTGGGGACAGGGGAATGGCTACACCTTC
>NA|TRBJ2-5|TRBV6-2/TRBV6-3|NA
CASIPRRARQETQYF
TGTGCCAGCATTCCTCGTCGGGCCCGACAAGAGACCCAGTACTTC
>NA|TRBJ2-7|TRBV10-3|many
CAVRDGDSYEQYF
TGTGCCGTCCGGGACGGAGATTCCTACGAGCAGTACTTC
>NA|TRBJ2-1|TRBV12-3/TRBV12-4|many
CASSPPGLSYNEQFF
TGTGCCAGCAGTCCTCCGGGACTCAGCTACAATGAGCAGTTCTTC
>TRBD1|TRBJ2-3|TRBV29-1|NA
CSGTGPPADTQYF
TGCAGCGGGACAGGGCCTCCCGCAGATACGCAGTATTTT
>NA|TRBJ2-2|TRBV15|NA
CATSRGPNTGELFF
TGTGCCACCAGCAGAGGACCGAACACCGGGGAGCTGTTTTTT
>NA|TRBJ2-3|TRBV12-3/TRBV12-4|NA
CASSFWGGLIPDTQYF
TGTGCCAGCAGTTTTTGGGGGGGCCTTATCCCAGATACGCAGTATTTT